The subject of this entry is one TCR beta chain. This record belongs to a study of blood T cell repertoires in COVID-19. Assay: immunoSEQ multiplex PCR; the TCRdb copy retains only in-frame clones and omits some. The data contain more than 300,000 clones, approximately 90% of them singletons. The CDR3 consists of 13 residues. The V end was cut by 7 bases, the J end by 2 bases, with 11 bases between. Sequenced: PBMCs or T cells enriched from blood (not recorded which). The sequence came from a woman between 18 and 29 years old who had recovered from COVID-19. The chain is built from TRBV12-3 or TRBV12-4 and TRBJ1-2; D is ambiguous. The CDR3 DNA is TGTGCCAGCAATGGGCCCTTGAACTATGGCTACACCTTC. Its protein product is CASNGPLNYGYTF.